Presented here are 30 T cell receptor beta chains from one specimen sequenced in a study of blood T cell repertoires in COVID-19. Sequenced by immunoSEQ multiplex PCR; TCRdb stores in-frame clones only, minus some. This sample carries hundreds of thousands of clones, approximately 90% of them seen once, and the ten largest clones take roughly 11%. Sequencing used peripheral blood. The receptors derive from a man aged 50 to 59 with COVID-19, enrolled during active disease.

The J gene is TRBJ2-1, the V gene TRBV7-9; 7 bases fit TRBD1. V lost 5 bases, J lost 8 bases, and 9 bases stayed unmatched. Germline-derived CDR1 and CDR2 are SEHNR and FQNEAQ (reference sequence). This CDR3 is 14 amino acids long. The CDR3 nucleotides read TGTGCCAGCAGCCCCGGACAGGCGGTGGATGAGCAGTTCTTC. Protein product: CASSPGQAVDEQFF.

V gene TRBV5-1 combines with J gene TRBJ2-5; 7 nucleotides align to TRBD2. CDR3 length: 15 residues. Germline V gene data show CDR1 as SGHRS and CDR2 as YFSETQ. The V and J ends lost 4 bases and 2 bases, in that order; junction bases with no gene match: 8. The DNA of the CDR3 is TGCGCCAGCAGCCCCCTAGCGGCCAAACAAGAGACCCAGTACTTC. It encodes CASSPLAAKQETQYF. Using reference TRBV5-1 and TRBJ2-5 for the parts outside the CDR3, the full variable domain is KAGVTQTPRYLIKTRGQQVTLSCSPISGHRSVSWYQQTPGQGLQFLFEYFSETQRNKGNFPGRFSGRQFSNSRSEMNVSTLELGDSALYLCASSPLAAKQETQYFGPGTRLLVL.

The V call is TRBV19, the J call TRBJ2-7; TRBD2 matches at 7 bases. The J segment lost 4 bases and the V segment lost 3 bases, leaving 15 bases of the junction unmatched. This CDR3 spans 17 amino acids. CDR1 and CDR2 from the germline V gene are LNHDA and SQIVND (reference sequence). CDR3 protein: CASSISGKSGTIYEQYF. The CDR3 DNA reads as TGTGCCAGTAGTATTTCGGGCAAATCGGGGACTATATACGAGCAGTACTTC.

Remarks on this clone: A junction end diverges from the germline sequence, so it may reflect a read error. The chain links TRBV4-1 to TRBJ1-5; TRBD1 is a possible D gene (5 bases). CDR1 and CDR2 (germline): MGHRA, YSYEKL. The CDR3 has 15 residues. CDR3 in DNA: TGCGCCAACAGCCAAGATAGGGGAAGCAATCAGCCCCAGCATTTT. As protein: CANSQDRGSNQPQHF.

V and J are TRBV5-1 and TRBJ2-7, with D perhaps TRBD1 (5 bases). Per germline, CDR1 SGHRS and CDR2 YFSETQ. Trimming shortened V by 4 bases and J by 1 base, and 15 bases separated the two germline ends. The CDR3 covers 15 residues. The CDR3 reads CASSPGETESYEQYF. Here the CDR3 DNA reads TGCGCCAGCAGCCCGGGTGAGACAGAATCCTACGAGCAGTACTTC.

This rearrangement joins TRBV9 to TRBJ1-2; 7 nucleotides line up with TRBD1. J lost 0 bases, V lost 4 bases, and 6 bases had no gene match. This CDR3 spans 15 amino acids. The germline gives CDR1 SGDLS, CDR2 YYNGEE. The CDR3 protein is CASSPSTGTNYGYTF. CDR3 bases: TGTGCCAGCAGCCCATCGACAGGGACTAACTATGGCTACACCTTC. Combining the CDR3 with reference TRBV9 and TRBJ1-2 gives the whole variable domain DSGVTQTPKHLITATGQRVTLRCSPRSGDLSVYWYQQSLDQGLQFLIQYYNGEERAKGNILERFSAQQFPDLHSELNLSSLELGDSALYFCASSPSTGTNYGYTFGSGTRLTVV.

This chain joins TRBV6-2 or TRBV6-3 and TRBJ2-1; 12 bases map to TRBD2. Germline trimming cut 2 bases from V and 7 bases from J; bases unmatched to any gene: 6. Germline CDR1 is MNHEY and CDR2 is SVGEGT. The CDR3 sequence is 16 residues long. CDR3 nucleotide sequence: TGTGCCAGCAGTTACCTGACTAGCGGGGGTAGGAATGAGCAGTTCTTC. Residues: CASSYLTSGGRNEQFF.

This chain connects TRBV7-8 to TRBJ2-7, with 10 bases identical to TRBD1. Germline assignment: CDR1 SGHVS and CDR2 FQNEAQ. The V gene end was trimmed by 4 bases and the J gene end by 4 bases; junction bases not matched to a gene: 7. The CDR3 loop spans 15 amino acids. The CDR3 sequence: CASSSRTGGGYEQYF. The CDR3 bases are TGTGCCAGCAGCTCGCGGACAGGGGGAGGTTACGAGCAGTACTTC.

The chain employs TRBV5-1 and TRBJ1-1; D perhaps matches TRBD1 (5 bases). The CDR3 runs 16 residues. Trimming took 6 bases from V and 4 from J, leaving 22 bases between them. Looked up from germline, CDR1 is SGHRS and CDR2 is YFSETQ. The CDR3 reads CASTLGWGGIATEAFF. In DNA form, the CDR3 reads TGCGCCAGCACCCTCGGGTGGGGGGGTATTGCCACTGAAGCTTTCTTT. The variable domain in full, with the rest retrieved from reference TRBV5-1 and TRBJ1-1, is KAGVTQTPRYLIKTRGQQVTLSCSPISGHRSVSWYQQTPGQGLQFLFEYFSETQRNKGNFPGRFSGRQFSNSRSEMNVSTLELGDSALYLCASTLGWGGIATEAFFGQGTRLTVV.

The rearrangement links TRBV6-5 to TRBJ2-7; perhaps TRBD1 as D (6 bases). The CDR3 consists of 14 residues. Germline V gene lookup returns CDR1 MNHEY and CDR2 SVGAGI. V was trimmed by 7 bases and J by 2 bases, leaving 15 bases between them. The DNA for the CDR3 is TGTGCCAGCACCACCGGGGCAGGGGCCTACGAGCAGTACTTC. Its translation: CASTTGAGAYEQYF.

The chain couples TRBV19 to TRBJ2-1, with 7 bases identical to TRBD1. This CDR3 region has 13 residues. In germline, CDR1 is LNHDA, CDR2 SQIVND (reference sequence). The V gene end was trimmed by 4 bases and the J gene end by 4 bases; junction bases not matched to a gene: 1. The CDR3 DNA follows: TGTGCCAGTAGTAGGACAGGTTACAATGAGCAGTTCTTC. It is translated as CASSRTGYNEQFF.

V and J are TRBV14 and TRBJ1-2; D is perhaps TRBD1 (5 bases). CDR3 size: 15 residues. Germline loops: CDR1 SGHDN, CDR2 FVKESK. V lost 5 bases and J lost 4, with 17 bases in between. The CDR3 coding sequence is TGTGCCAGCAGCTTCGGAAGGGGTTCCCTCTATGGCTACACCTTC. Translating gives CASSFGRGSLYGYTF.

This chain uses TRBV11-1 with TRBJ1-3; D is uncertain. The CDR3 length is 15 residues. Germline assignment: CDR1 SGHAT and CDR2 FQDESV (reference sequence). V was cut by 5 bases and J by 0 bases, with 11 bases left in between. The CDR3 loop reads CASSPGPSSGNTIYF. In nucleotides, the CDR3 is TGTGCCAGCAGCCCGGGTCCATCCTCTGGAAACACCATATATTTT.

V usage is TRBV4-1 and J usage is TRBJ2-7; 9 bases align to TRBD2. The CDR3 covers 17 residues. Trimming cost V 2 bases and J 4 bases; bases outside gene matches: 12. Germline CDR1 and CDR2: MGHRA and YSYEKL. The DNA of the CDR3 is TGCGCCAGCAGCCAACGGGGACTAGCTAAAGCCCGGTACGAGCAGTACTTC. Residues: CASSQRGLAKARYEQYF.

The chain employs TRBV3-1 (or the pseudogene TRBV3-2) and TRBJ2-6; D may be TRBD2 (6 bases). CDR1 and CDR2 from the germline V gene are LGHDT and YNNKEL (reference sequence). The CDR3 has 15 amino acids. Trimming removed 3 bases from V and 0 bases from J, with 6 bases in between. The CDR3 loop is CASSHGSSGANVLTF. The DNA of the CDR3 is TGTGCCAGCAGCCACGGGAGCTCTGGGGCCAACGTCCTGACTTTC.

The chain combines TRBV14 with TRBJ1-2; D remains unclear. Looked up from germline, CDR1 is SGHDN and CDR2 is FVKESK. The V gene lost 1 base and the J gene lost 3 bases, with 12 bases spanning the gap. This CDR3 has 15 residues. CDR3 sequence (DNA): TGTGCCAGCAGCCAAGTAGACCGAGCGGACTATGGCTACACCTTC. It yields the protein CASSQVDRADYGYTF.

The chain carries TRBV25-1 and TRBJ2-1; D possibly corresponds to TRBD2 (6 bases). Trimming left V 5 bases short and J 6 bases short, with 11 bases between. The CDR3 covers 13 residues. CDR1 and CDR2 (germline): MGHDK, SYGVNS. CDR3 bases: TGTGCCAGCAGTTTTATCGGGAGCAATGAGCAGTTCTTC. Encoded protein: CASSFIGSNEQFF.

This clone was recorded once. The chain recombines TRBV5-4 with TRBJ2-3; 11 nucleotides align to TRBD2. There are 18 residues in the CDR3. Germline CDR1 and CDR2: SGHNT and YYREEE (reference sequence). V lost 4 bases to trimming and J lost 4 bases; unmatched junction nucleotides: 14. CDR3 bases: TGTGCCAGCAGCACCTACGTAGGGGGGACTAGCGGAGCAGATACGCAGTATTTT. Its translation: CASSTYVGGTSGADTQYF.

J is TRBJ1-1 and V is TRBV15; TRBD1 is a possible D gene (6 bases). Germline V gene lookup returns CDR1 LNHNV and CDR2 YYDKDF (reference sequence). V was cut by 0 bases and J by 4 bases, with 12 bases left in between. This CDR3 contains 15 residues. The CDR3 sequence: CATSRDPDRSTEAFF. DNA for the CDR3: TGTGCCACCAGCAGAGACCCCGACAGGTCCACTGAAGCTTTCTTT.

This chain links TRBV6-2 or TRBV6-3 with TRBJ2-7, with TRBD2 matching 12 bases. V gave up 2 bases and J gave up 3 bases; unmatched junction bases: 5. Germline-derived CDR1 and CDR2 are MNHEY and SVGEGT. The CDR3 is 16 residues long. CDR3: CASSYGTSGSNYEQYF. DNA of the CDR3: TGTGCCAGCAGTTACGGGACTAGCGGGTCCAACTACGAGCAGTACTTC.

The chain employs TRBV6-1 and TRBJ1-2; TRBD1 matches 7 bases. V lost 1 base and J lost 7; bases outside the gene matches: 6. Germline-derived CDR1 and CDR2 are MNHNS and SASEGT. The CDR3 runs to 14 residues. The CDR3 nucleotides are TGTGCCAGCAGTGAAGTGAGGGGGCGCGGTGGCTACACCTTC. Protein: CASSEVRGRGGYTF.

The chain has TRBV4-3 and TRBJ2-3; the D is unclear. V dropped 6 bases and J dropped 4 bases, with 11 bases sitting between them. From germline, CDR1 is LGHNA and CDR2 YSLEER. The CDR3 consists of 13 residues. This CDR3 is CASRSRSSDTQYF. In nucleotides, the CDR3 is TGCGCCAGCAGGTCCAGATCGTCAGATACGCAGTATTTT.

The CDR3 loop is CASSYTEWDTTYGYTF. CDR3 coding DNA: TGTGCCAGCAGTTACACAGAGTGGGACACAACGTATGGCTACACCTTC. The V call is TRBV6-2 or TRBV6-3, the J call TRBJ1-2, with D perhaps TRBD1 (6 bases). The CDR3 has 16 amino acids. The germline V gene has CDR1 MNHEY and CDR2 SVGEGT. The germline V and J ends were trimmed by 2 bases and 5 bases, with 18 bases remaining between them.

V and J are TRBV27 and TRBJ2-2, with D possibly TRBD1 on 5 matching bases. The V gene lost 6 bases and the J gene lost 2 bases, with 13 bases spanning the gap. The CDR3 has 15 residues. Per the germline V gene, CDR1 is MNHEY and CDR2 is SMNVEV (reference sequence). The CDR3 here is CASSPLGLNTGELFF. CDR3 bases: TGTGCCAGCAGCCCTCTGGGGCTTAACACCGGGGAGCTGTTTTTT.

This chain uses TRBV7-2 with TRBJ1-5; no definite D call. Looked up from germline, CDR1 is SGHTA and CDR2 is FQGNSA. V dropped 3 bases and J dropped 5 bases, with 8 bases sitting between them. There are 13 residues in the CDR3. CDR3 sequence reads: CASSLRKDQPQHF. The CDR3 nucleotides read TGTGCCAGCAGCTTGAGGAAGGATCAGCCCCAGCATTTT.

The rearrangement links TRBV9 to TRBJ1-2; no reliable D call. V lost 0 bases, J lost 5 bases, and 11 bases lay in between. This CDR3 spans 14 amino acids. CDR1 and CDR2 from the germline V gene are SGDLS and YYNGEE. The CDR3 DNA reads as TGTGCCAGCAGCGTAGCTACGGGAGTTTATGGCTACACCTTC. It yields the protein CASSVATGVYGYTF.

The V call is TRBV19, the J call TRBJ1-5, with 9 bases matching TRBD1. V lost 4 bases to trimming and J lost 6 bases; unmatched junction nucleotides: 7. CDR1 is LNHDA, CDR2 SQIVND, per germline (reference sequence). CDR3 size: 15 residues. CDR3: CASSNLGTGIQPQHF. In DNA, the CDR3 is TGTGCCAGTAGTAACCTCGGGACAGGGATTCAGCCCCAGCATTTT.

The gene calls are TRBV5-1 and TRBJ1-1, with 10 bases matching TRBD1. Trimming removed 1 base from V and 1 base from J; junction bases left unmatched: 1. The CDR3 contains 15 residues. Looked up from germline, CDR1 is SGHRS and CDR2 is YFSETQ. The DNA for the CDR3 is TGCGCCAGCAGCTTGAGGACAGGGGGGAACACTGAAGCTTTCTTT. Its protein is CASSLRTGGNTEAFF. Combining the CDR3 with reference TRBV5-1 and TRBJ1-1 gives the whole variable domain KAGVTQTPRYLIKTRGQQVTLSCSPISGHRSVSWYQQTPGQGLQFLFEYFSETQRNKGNFPGRFSGRQFSNSRSEMNVSTLELGDSALYLCASSLRTGGNTEAFFGQGTRLTVV.

The rearrangement links TRBV30 to TRBJ1-5, with TRBD1 as a possible D gene (6 bases). The germline V gene encodes CDR1 GTSNPN and CDR2 SVGIG (reference sequence). V lost 1 base, J lost 2 bases, and 6 bases lay in between. This CDR3 is built from 13 residues. CDR3 residues: CAWSGQGNQPQHF. CDR3 in DNA: TGTGCCTGGAGTGGACAGGGCAATCAGCCCCAGCATTTT.

This clone showed up just a few times. CDR3: CASSKSRTGVHNEQFF. CDR3 sequence (DNA): TGTGCCAGCAGCAAATCAAGGACAGGGGTTCACAATGAGCAGTTCTTC. The chain recombines TRBV21-1 with TRBJ2-1; the DNA was not compared with TRBD1, the D call given in the table. TRBV21-1 is marked as a pseudogene. This CDR3 has 16 amino acids.